This passage covers 26 T cell receptor beta chains from one sample sequenced in a study of T cells expressing NK-cell markers. TCRdb re-analyzed the 5' RACE reads; it lists each CDR3 protein once, without DNA. In all, the sample yields approximately 440,000 distinct CDR3 sequences. The sequenced material came from blood T cells: a sorted CD56 or NKG2C T cell subset, CD4+ or CD8+ T cells, or bulk PBMC T cells (not recorded which). These receptors were obtained from a woman between 50 and 59 years old in good health.

The rearrangement joins TRBV29-1 to TRBJ1-2; TCRdb picks TRBD1, but there is no DNA to check that call. From germline, CDR1 is SQVTM and CDR2 ANQGSEA. This CDR3 is built from 13 residues. This chain's CDR3 is CSVERGQGYGYTF.

The chain uses TRBV7-9 and TRBJ2-3; the TCRdb call, TRBD1, lacks DNA for checking. This CDR3 is built from 15 residues. Germline-derived CDR1 and CDR2 are SEHNR and FQNEAQ (reference sequence). This CDR3 reads CASSLATGTTDTQYF.

V gene TRBV9 combines with J gene TRBJ2-3. Germline V gene sequence: CDR1 SGDLS, CDR2 YYNGEE. This CDR3 contains 12 residues. The CDR3: CASSVEEDTQYF.

This sequence joins TRBV20-1 and TRBJ2-5. CDR3 length: 13 amino acids. Germline V gene lookup returns CDR1 DFQATT and CDR2 SNEGSKA (reference sequence). The CDR3 spells CSALSRGQETQYF.

The chain employs TRBV29-1 and TRBJ2-1; the D call of TRBD2 rests on TCRdb alone, since no DNA is present to check it. CDR1 and CDR2 from the germline V gene are SQVTM and ANQGSEA. This CDR3 spans 13 amino acids. CDR3 sequence: CSVVGLAVYEQFF.

The chain links TRBV28 to TRBJ2-1; TCRdb names TRBD1, which stays unverified in the absence of DNA. The CDR3 consists of 14 residues. From germline, CDR1 is MDHEN and CDR2 SYDVKM. The CDR3 loop reads CASSLRRRRDEQFF.

The chain uses TRBV2 and TRBJ2-3; checking the TCRdb D call of TRBD2 is not possible without DNA. The germline V gene has CDR1 SNHLY and CDR2 FYNNEI. The CDR3 totals 15 residues. CDR3 in amino acids: CASVSSQRRTDTQYF.

The chain recombines TRBV10-3 with TRBJ2-7; no DNA is available, so the TRBD1 call from TCRdb remains unchecked. Germline CDR1 and CDR2: ENHRY and SYGVKD. The CDR3 consists of 14 residues. The CDR3 reads CAISYPGSSYEQYF.

The V gene is TRBV12-3 or TRBV12-4, the J gene TRBJ1-2; there is no DNA to check the TCRdb D call of TRBD1. The CDR3 is made up of 16 amino acids. CDR3 in amino acids: CASSPPGQGAGYGYTF.

The rearrangement links TRBV3-1 to TRBJ2-2. The CDR3 extends over 13 amino acids. Germline loops: CDR1 LGHDT, CDR2 YNNKEL (reference sequence). This CDR3 is CASSRFGTGELFF.

The genes are TRBV28 and TRBJ1-2. The CDR3 is 11 amino acids. CDR1 is MDHEN, CDR2 SYDVKM, per germline. CDR3 sequence reads: CASRLRAGYTF.

The chain couples TRBV20-1 to TRBJ2-3; TCRdb outputs TRBD1, but without DNA this stays unchecked. The CDR3 length is 12 residues. Germline lookup yields CDR1 DFQATT and CDR2 SNEGSKA (reference sequence). CDR3 sequence: CSGTGSTDTQYF.

The chain has TRBV7-6 and TRBJ2-5. Germline assignment: CDR1 SGHVS and CDR2 FNYEAQ. The CDR3 length is 15 residues. The CDR3 sequence: CASRYSGTKQETQYF.

The CDR3 region is CSVGSGSVQTQYF. This chain uses TRBV29-1 with TRBJ2-5; TCRdb picks TRBD2, but there is no DNA to check that call. Per germline, CDR1 SQVTM and CDR2 ANQGSEA. The CDR3 spans 13 residues.

This chain joins TRBV4-1 and TRBJ2-7; TCRdb picks TRBD1, but there is no DNA to check that call. CDR1 and CDR2 from the germline V gene are MGHRA and YSYEKL. The CDR3 spans 16 residues. The CDR3 here is CASSQDRGQGAPEQYF.

The V and J genes are TRBV7-3 and TRBJ2-2; TCRdb's D call, TRBD2, is unchecked because there is no DNA. CDR1 is SGHTA, CDR2 FQGTGA, per germline. There are 16 residues in the CDR3. The CDR3 loop reads CASSFRAGVNTGELFF.

The chain recombines TRBV25-1 with TRBJ2-7. The CDR3 contains 15 residues. CDR1 MGHDK and CDR2 SYGVNS come from the germline V gene. CDR3 protein: CASSANLFTNYEQYF.

V is TRBV10-1 and J is TRBJ2-1; without DNA, the TCRdb call of TRBD2 cannot be checked. The CDR3 totals 15 residues. Germline-derived CDR1 and CDR2 are WNHNN and SYGVQD (reference sequence). CDR3 amino acids: CASSGTGPARAEQFF.

The CDR3 loop reads CASSLTRSANTGELFF. This chain links TRBV5-1 with TRBJ2-2; TCRdb outputs TRBD2, but without DNA this stays unchecked. This CDR3 has 16 amino acids. Germline-derived CDR1 and CDR2 are SGHRS and YFSETQ.

The CDR3: CASSLGPWEDTQYF. The chain is built from TRBV5-6 and TRBJ2-3; there is no DNA to check the TCRdb D call of TRBD2. The CDR3 has 14 residues. CDR1 and CDR2 (germline): SGHDT, YYEEEE.

V is TRBV5-1 and J is TRBJ2-3. The germline CDR1 and CDR2 sequences are SGHRS and YFSETQ. The CDR3 loop spans 13 amino acids. The CDR3 sequence is CASTAGSTDTQYF.

The V and J genes are TRBV7-9 and TRBJ2-1; TCRdb proposes TRBD1, but this gene call is untestable without DNA. CDR1 SEHNR and CDR2 FQNEAQ come from the germline V gene (reference sequence). This CDR3 spans 14 amino acids. CDR3 sequence reads: CASLPGQGIYEQFF.

J is TRBJ2-7 and V is TRBV11-3; there is no DNA to check the TCRdb D call of TRBD2. The V gene's germline CDR1 is SGHNT and CDR2 YENEEA. This CDR3 is built from 15 residues. CDR3: CASSLEGGRMGEQYF.

The genes are TRBV5-1 and TRBJ2-1; the TCRdb D gene call, TRBD2, has no DNA to confirm it. This CDR3 spans 14 amino acids. The germline CDR1 and CDR2 sequences are SGHRS and YFSETQ. This CDR3 reads CASSSGGVLNEQFF. The full variable domain, its missing parts supplied by reference TRBV5-1 and TRBJ2-1, is KAGVTQTPRYLIKTRGQQVTLSCSPISGHRSVSWYQQTPGQGLQFLFEYFSETQRNKGNFPGRFSGRQFSNSRSEMNVSTLELGDSALYLCASSSGGVLNEQFFGPGTRLTVL.

The genes are TRBV20-1 and TRBJ1-6; the D call from TCRdb, TRBD1, cannot be confirmed without DNA. The CDR3 spans 14 residues. CDR1 is DFQATT and CDR2 is SNEGSKA in the germline V gene (reference sequence). CDR3: CSAIGQGYNSPLHF.

CDR3 sequence: CASSLGEGETQYF. The J gene is TRBJ2-5, the V gene TRBV7-2; TCRdb designates TRBD2, a call that cannot be tested without DNA. CDR1 is SGHTA, CDR2 FQGNSA, per germline. This CDR3 contains 13 residues. Looking up the rest from reference TRBV7-2 and TRBJ2-5 gives the full variable domain: GAGVSQSPSNKVTEKGKDVELRCDPISGHTALYWYRQSLGQGLEFLIYFQGNSAPDKSGLPSDRFSAERTGGSVSTLTIQRTQQEDSAVYLCASSLGEGETQYFGPGTRLLVL.